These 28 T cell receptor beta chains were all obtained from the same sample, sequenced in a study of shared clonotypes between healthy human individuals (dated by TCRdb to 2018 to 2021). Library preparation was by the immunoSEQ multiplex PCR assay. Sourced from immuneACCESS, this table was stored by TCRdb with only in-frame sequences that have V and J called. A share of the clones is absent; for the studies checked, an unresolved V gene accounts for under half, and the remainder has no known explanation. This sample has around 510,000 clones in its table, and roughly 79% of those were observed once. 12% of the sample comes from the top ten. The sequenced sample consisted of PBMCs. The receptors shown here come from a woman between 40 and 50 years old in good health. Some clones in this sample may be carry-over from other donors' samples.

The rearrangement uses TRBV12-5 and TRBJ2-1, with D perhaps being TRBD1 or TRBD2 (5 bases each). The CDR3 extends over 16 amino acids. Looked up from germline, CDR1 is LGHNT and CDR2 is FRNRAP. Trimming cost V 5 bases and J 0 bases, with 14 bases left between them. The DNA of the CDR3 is TGTGCTAGTGGTCGAGGGACCGTTAGCTCCTACAATGAGCAGTTCTTC. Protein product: CASGRGTVSSYNEQFF.

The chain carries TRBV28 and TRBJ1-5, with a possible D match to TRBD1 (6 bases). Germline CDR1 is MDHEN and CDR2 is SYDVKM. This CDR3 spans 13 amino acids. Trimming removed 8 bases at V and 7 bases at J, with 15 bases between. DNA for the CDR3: TGTGCCAGCGGTTGGGGGGCGAGGCAGCCCCAGCATTTT. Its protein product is CASGWGARQPQHF.

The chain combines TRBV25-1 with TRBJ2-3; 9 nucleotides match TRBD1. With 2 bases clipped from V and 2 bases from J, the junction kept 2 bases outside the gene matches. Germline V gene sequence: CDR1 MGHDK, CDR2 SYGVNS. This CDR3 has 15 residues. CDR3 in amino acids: CASSEGQGITDTQYF. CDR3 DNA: TGTGCCAGCAGTGAAGGACAGGGGATCACAGATACGCAGTATTTT.

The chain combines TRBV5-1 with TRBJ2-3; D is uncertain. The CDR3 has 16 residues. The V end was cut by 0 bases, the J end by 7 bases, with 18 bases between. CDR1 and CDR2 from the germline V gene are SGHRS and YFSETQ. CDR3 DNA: TGCGCCAGCAGCTTGGCCCTCGACGGGCCCCCAAATACGCAGTATTTT. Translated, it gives CASSLALDGPPNTQYF.

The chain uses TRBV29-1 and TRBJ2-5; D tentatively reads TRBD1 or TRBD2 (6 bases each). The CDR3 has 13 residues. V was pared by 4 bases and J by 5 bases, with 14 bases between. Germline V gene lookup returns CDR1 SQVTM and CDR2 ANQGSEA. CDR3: CSVGRGGEETQYF. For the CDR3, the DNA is TGCAGCGTTGGCAGGGGAGGAGAGGAGACCCAGTACTTC.

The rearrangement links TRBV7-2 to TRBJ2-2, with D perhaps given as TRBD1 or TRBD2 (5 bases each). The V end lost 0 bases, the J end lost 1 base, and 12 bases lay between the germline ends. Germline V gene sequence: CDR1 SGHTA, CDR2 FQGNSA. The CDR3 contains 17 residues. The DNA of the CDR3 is TGTGCCAGCAGCTTAGCCGGTGGGGGATTGAACACCGGGGAGCTGTTTTTT. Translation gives CASSLAGGGLNTGELFF.

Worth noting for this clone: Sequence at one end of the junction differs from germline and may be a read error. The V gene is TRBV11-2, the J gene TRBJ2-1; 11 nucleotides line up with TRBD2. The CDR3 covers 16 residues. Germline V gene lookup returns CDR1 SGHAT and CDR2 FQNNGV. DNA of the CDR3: TGCGCCAGCAGCCAAGGACTAGCGGGCTCCTACAATGAGCAGTTCTTC. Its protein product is CASSQGLAGSYNEQFF.

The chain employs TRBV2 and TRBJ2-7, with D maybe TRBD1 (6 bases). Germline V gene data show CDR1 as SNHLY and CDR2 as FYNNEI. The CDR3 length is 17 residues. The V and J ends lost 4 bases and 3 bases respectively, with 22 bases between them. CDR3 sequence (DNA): TGTGCCAGCAGTGGGCCCGGGACACCTTGGAGGAACTACGAGCAGTACTTC. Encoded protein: CASSGPGTPWRNYEQYF.

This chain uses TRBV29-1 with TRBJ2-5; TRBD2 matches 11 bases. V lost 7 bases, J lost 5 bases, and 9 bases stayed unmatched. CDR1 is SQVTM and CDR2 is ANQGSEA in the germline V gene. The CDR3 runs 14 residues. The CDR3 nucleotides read TGCAGCGCCCTAACGACTAGCGGGGTTGAGACCCAGTACTTC. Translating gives CSALTTSGVETQYF.

The CDR3 loop is CAWSVPGPGLYGYTF. As DNA, the CDR3 is TGTGCCTGGAGTGTCCCCGGCCCCGGGCTCTATGGCTACACCTTC. J is TRBJ1-2 and V is TRBV30, with unresolved D. The V and J ends lost 0 bases and 4 bases respectively, with 15 bases between them. This CDR3 spans 15 amino acids. Germline V gene data show CDR1 as GTSNPN and CDR2 as SVGIG (reference sequence).

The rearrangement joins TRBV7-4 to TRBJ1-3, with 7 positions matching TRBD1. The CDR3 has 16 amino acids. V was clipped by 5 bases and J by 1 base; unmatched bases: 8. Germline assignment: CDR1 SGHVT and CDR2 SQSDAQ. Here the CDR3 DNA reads TGTGCCAGCAGCCACCGGGACAGATTTTCTGGAAACACCATATATTTT. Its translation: CASSHRDRFSGNTIYF.

CDR3 loop: CASSLYTSSGSNEQFF. The CDR3 DNA reads as TGTGCCAGCAGTTTGTACACGTCTAGCGGGAGTAATGAGCAGTTCTTC. The chain uses TRBV27 and TRBJ2-1; 10 positions agree with TRBD2. The CDR3 extends over 16 amino acids. After removal of 3 bases from V and 7 bases from J, the junction contained 9 bases not matched to a gene. Germline V gene data show CDR1 as MNHEY and CDR2 as SMNVEV (reference sequence).

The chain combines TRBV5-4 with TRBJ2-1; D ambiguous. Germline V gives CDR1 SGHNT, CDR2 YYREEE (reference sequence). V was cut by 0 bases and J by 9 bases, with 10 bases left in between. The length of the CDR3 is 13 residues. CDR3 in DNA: TGTGCCAGCAGCTTGGGGCCTTCTAGTGAGCAGTTCTTC. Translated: CASSLGPSSEQFF.

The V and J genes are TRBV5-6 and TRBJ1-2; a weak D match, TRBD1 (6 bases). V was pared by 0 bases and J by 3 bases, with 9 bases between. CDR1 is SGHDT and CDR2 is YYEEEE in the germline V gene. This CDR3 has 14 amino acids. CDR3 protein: CASSLDRVYYGYTF. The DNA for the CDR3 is TGTGCCAGCAGCTTGGACAGGGTTTACTATGGCTACACCTTC.

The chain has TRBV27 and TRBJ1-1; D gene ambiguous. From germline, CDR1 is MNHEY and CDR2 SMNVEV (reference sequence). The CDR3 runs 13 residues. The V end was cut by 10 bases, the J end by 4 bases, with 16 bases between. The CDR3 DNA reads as TGTGCCACCTCGGCCTGGTTGGGCACTGAAGCTTTCTTT. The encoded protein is CATSAWLGTEAFF.

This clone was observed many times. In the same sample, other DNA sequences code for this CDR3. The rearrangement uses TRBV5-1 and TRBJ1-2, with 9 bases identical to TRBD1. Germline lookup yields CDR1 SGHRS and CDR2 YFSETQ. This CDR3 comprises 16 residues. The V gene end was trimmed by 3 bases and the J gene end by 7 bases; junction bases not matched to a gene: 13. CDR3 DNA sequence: TGCGCCAGCAGCTCCAACCCGGGACAGGGACGCGGTGGCTACACCTTC. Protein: CASSSNPGQGRGGYTF.

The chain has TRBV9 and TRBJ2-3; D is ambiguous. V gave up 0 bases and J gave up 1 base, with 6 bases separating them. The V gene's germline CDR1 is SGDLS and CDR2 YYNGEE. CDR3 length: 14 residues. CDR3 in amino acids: CASSVEGRTDTQYF. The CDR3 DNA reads TGTGCCAGCAGCGTAGAGGGCCGCACAGATACGCAGTATTTT.

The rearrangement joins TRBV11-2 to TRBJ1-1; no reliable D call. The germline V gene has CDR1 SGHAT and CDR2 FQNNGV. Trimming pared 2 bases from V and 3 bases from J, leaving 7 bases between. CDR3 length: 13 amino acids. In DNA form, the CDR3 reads TGTGCCAGCAGCTTAAGTGGGGACACTGAAGCTTTCTTT. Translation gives CASSLSGDTEAFF.

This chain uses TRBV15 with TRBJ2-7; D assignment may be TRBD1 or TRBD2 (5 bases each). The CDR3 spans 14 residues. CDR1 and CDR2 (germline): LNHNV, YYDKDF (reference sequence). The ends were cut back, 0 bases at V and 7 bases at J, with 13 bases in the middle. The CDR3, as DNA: TGTGCCACCAGCAGAGATCGAGGGGCCGGGGAGCAGTACTTC. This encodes CATSRDRGAGEQYF.

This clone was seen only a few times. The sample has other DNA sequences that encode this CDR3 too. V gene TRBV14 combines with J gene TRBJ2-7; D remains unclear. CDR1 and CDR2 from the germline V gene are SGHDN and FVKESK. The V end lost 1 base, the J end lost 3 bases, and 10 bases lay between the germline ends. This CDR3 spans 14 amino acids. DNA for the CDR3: TGTGCCAGCAGCCAAGTAGTTAATTACTACGAGCAGTACTTC. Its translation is CASSQVVNYYEQYF. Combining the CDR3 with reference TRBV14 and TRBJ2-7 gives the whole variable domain EAGVTQFPSHSVIEKGQTVTLRCDPISGHDNLYWYRRVMGKEIKFLLHFVKESKQDESGMPNNRFLAERTGGTYSTLKVQPAELEDSGVYFCASSQVVNYYEQYFGPGTRLTVT.

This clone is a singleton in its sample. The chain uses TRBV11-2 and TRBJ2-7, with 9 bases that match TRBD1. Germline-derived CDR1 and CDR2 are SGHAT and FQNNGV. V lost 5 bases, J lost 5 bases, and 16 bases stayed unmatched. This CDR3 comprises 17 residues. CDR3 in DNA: TGTGCCAGCAGCACAACAGGGGGCCTAAGGTACCCCGACGAGCAGTACTTC. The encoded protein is CASSTTGGLRYPDEQYF.

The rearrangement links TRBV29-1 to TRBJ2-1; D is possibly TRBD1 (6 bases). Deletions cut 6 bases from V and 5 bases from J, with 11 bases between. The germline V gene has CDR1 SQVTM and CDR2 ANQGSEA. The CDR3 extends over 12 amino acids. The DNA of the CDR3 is TGCAGCGTGATCGGACAGAACAATGAGCAGTTCTTC. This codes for CSVIGQNNEQFF.

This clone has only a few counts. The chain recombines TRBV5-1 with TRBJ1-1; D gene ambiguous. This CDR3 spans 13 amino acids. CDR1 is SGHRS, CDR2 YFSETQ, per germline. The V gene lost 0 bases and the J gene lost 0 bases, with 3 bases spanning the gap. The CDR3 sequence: CASSLAVNTEAFF. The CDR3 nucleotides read TGCGCCAGCAGCTTGGCAGTGAACACTGAAGCTTTCTTT.

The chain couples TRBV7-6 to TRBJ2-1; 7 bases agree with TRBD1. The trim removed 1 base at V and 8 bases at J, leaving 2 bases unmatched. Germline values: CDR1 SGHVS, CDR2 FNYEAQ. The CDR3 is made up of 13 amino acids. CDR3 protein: CASSLGRGYEQFF. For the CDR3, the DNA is TGTGCCAGCAGCTTAGGCAGGGGGTATGAGCAGTTCTTC.

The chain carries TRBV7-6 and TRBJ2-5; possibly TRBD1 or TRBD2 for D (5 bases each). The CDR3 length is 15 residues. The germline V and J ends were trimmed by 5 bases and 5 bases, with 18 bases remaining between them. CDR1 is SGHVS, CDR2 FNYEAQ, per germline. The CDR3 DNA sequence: TGTGCCAGCAGCCAGGGCGGACCAGGGAGCGAGACCCAGTACTTC. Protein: CASSQGGPGSETQYF.

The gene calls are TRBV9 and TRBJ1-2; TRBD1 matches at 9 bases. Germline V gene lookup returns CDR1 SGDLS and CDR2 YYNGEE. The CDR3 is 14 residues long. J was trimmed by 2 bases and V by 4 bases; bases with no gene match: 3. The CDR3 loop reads CASSRTGDNYGYTF. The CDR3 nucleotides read TGTGCCAGCAGCCGGACAGGGGACAACTATGGCTACACCTTC.

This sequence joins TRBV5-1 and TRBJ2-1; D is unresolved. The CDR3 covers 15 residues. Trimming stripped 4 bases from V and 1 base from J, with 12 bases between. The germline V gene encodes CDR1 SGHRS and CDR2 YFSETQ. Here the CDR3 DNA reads TGCGCCAGCAGCATGAATGAAGGGTCCTACAATGAGCAGTTCTTC. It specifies CASSMNEGSYNEQFF.

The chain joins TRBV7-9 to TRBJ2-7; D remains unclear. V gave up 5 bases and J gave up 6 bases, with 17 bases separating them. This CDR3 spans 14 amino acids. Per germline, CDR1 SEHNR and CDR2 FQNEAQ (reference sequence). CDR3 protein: CASSPDTQLLEQYF. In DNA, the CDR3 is TGTGCCAGCAGCCCCGACACACAGCTCCTCGAGCAGTACTTC.